The sequence of this T cell receptor beta chain was determined in a study of post-analysis software for immune sequencing data. Study details: Patients had relapsing-remitting, secondary progressive or progressive-relapsing multiple sclerosis; some lacked subtype. Whole-study results and caveats: A few TRBV segments (TRBV5-6, TRBV5-1 and TRBV20-1 among them) occurred more frequently in patients than in controls. Multiple sclerosis patients showed significantly lower normalized Chao1 diversity than controls did.

Germline loops: CDR1 SGHTA, CDR2 FQGNSA. This CDR3 is 14 amino acids long. With 8 bases clipped from V and 4 bases from J, the junction kept 7 bases outside the gene matches. The library was made from cDNA and included unique molecular identifiers. TCRdb fed the PCR reads into MiXCR, producing one record per CDR3 protein. The sample records hundreds of thousands of distinct CDR3 sequences, 25% to 30% being singletons. Comments on this clonotype: What it recognizes is unknown.

The TCR originated in a girl under 18 with multiple sclerosis. The chain uses TRBV7-2 and TRBJ2-1, with 8 bases identical to TRBD2. Sequencing input: blood. CDR3 amino acids: CASDLAGGYNEQFF. CDR3 bases: TGTGCCAGCGACTTGGCGGGGGGATACAATGAGCAGTTCTTC.